The 3 T cell receptor beta chains given below trace back to one sample, sequenced in a study of blood T cell repertoires in COVID-19. The data were produced by immunoSEQ multiplex PCR, yet TCRdb's version contains in-frame clones alone and is incomplete. The sample consists of more than 400,000 clones, around 85% of them appearing once. The sample taken for sequencing was peripheral blood. These receptors came from a human donor in a cohort sampled during active COVID-19.

The rearrangement uses TRBV20-1 and TRBJ2-1; the match to TRBD1 covers 9 bases. Trimming at V came to 3 bases and at J to 7 bases, leaving 4 bases not matched to a gene. Germline CDR1 is DFQATT and CDR2 is SNEGSKA (reference sequence). CDR3 length: 13 amino acids. The CDR3 DNA reads as TGCAGTGCTAGTCGGACAGGGGAGAATGAGCAGTTCTTC. It translates to CSASRTGENEQFF.

V gene TRBV7-8 combines with J gene TRBJ2-7; 8 bases are shared with TRBD2. The CDR3 has 15 amino acids. Trimming removed 0 bases from V and 0 bases from J; junction bases left unmatched: 1. In germline, CDR1 is SGHVS, CDR2 FQNEAQ. CDR3 protein: CASSLARGDSYEQYF. The DNA for the CDR3 is TGTGCCAGCAGCTTAGCGCGGGGGGACTCCTACGAGCAGTACTTC.

The genes are TRBV7-9 and TRBJ2-7; the D gene is possibly TRBD1 (6 bases). The CDR3 consists of 14 residues. Germline values: CDR1 SEHNR, CDR2 FQNEAQ (reference sequence). V shed 10 bases and J shed 0 bases, with 16 bases lying between them. In DNA, the CDR3 is TGTGCCACCTACAGGGCAGGTAGCTCCTACGAGCAGTACTTC. It codes for CATYRAGSSYEQYF.